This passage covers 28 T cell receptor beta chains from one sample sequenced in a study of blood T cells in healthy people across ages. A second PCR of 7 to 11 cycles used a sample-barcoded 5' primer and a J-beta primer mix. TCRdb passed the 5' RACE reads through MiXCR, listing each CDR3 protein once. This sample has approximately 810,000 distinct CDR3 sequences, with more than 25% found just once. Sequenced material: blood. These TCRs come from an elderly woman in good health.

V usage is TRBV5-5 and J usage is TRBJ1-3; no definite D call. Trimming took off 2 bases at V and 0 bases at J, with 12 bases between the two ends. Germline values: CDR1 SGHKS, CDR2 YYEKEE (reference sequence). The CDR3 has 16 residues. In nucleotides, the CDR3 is TGTGCCAGCAGCTTCGTCAGGATTTACTCTGGAAACACCATATATTTT. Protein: CASSFVRIYSGNTIYF.

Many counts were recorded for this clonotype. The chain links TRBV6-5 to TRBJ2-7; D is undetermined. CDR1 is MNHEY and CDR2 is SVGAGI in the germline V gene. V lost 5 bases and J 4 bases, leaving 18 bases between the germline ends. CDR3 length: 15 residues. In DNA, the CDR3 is TGTGCCAGCAGTCCCACCCCGGCCAAGCCTTACGAGCAGTACTTC. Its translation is CASSPTPAKPYEQYF.

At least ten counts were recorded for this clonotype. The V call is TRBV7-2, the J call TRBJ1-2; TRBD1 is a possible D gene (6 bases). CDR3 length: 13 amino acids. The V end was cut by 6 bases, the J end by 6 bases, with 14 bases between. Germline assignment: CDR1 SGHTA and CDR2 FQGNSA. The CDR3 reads CASRSGVRDGYTF. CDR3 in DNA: TGTGCCAGCAGATCAGGGGTCAGGGATGGCTACACCTTC.

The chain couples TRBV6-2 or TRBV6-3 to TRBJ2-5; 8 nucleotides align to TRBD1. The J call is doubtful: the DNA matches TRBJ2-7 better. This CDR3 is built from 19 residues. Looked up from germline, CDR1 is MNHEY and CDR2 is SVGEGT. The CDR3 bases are TGTGCCAGCAGTTACTCGAAGAAGGGACAGGTGCTCGGGGACTACGAGCAGTACTTC. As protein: CASSYSKKGQVLGDYEQYF.

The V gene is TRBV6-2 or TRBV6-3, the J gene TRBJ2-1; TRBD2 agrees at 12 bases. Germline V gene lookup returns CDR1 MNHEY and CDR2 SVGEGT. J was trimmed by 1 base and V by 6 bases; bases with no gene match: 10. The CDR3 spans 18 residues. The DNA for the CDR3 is TGTGCCAGCAGGCCTAGCGGGAGGGCGACGGGGTCCTACAATGAGCAGTTCTTC. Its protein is CASRPSGRATGSYNEQFF.

Here the CDR3 reads CASSLMGGGSHNEQFF. CDR3 coding DNA: TGTGCCAGCAGCTTAATGGGCGGGGGGTCTCACAATGAGCAGTTCTTC. This chain connects TRBV7-3 to TRBJ2-1; 8 nucleotides agree with TRBD2. The CDR3 has 16 residues. From germline, CDR1 is SGHTA and CDR2 FQGTGA. The J segment lost 5 bases and the V segment lost 1 base, leaving 7 bases of the junction unmatched.

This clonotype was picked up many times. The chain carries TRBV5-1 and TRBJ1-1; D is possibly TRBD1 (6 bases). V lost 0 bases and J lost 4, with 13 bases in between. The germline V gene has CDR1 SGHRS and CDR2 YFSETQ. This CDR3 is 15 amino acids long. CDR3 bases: TGCGCCAGCAGCTTGGATCCGGGGGGGCTCACTGAAGCTTTCTTT. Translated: CASSLDPGGLTEAFF.

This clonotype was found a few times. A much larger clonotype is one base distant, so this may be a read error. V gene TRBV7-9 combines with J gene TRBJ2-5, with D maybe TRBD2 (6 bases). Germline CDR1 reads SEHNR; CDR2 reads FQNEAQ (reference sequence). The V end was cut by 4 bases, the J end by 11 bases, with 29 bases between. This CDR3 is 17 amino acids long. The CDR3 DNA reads TGTGCCAGCAGCTCAGATCCGGGACTCAAGCAAGCCAATGAGCAGTACTTC. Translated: CASSSDPGLKQANEQYF.

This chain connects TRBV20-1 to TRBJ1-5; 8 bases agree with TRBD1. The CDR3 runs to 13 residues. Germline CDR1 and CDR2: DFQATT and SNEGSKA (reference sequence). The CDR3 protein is CGIQGEDDQPQHF. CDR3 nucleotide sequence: TGCGGAATACAGGGGGAGGACGATCAGCCCCAGCATTTT.

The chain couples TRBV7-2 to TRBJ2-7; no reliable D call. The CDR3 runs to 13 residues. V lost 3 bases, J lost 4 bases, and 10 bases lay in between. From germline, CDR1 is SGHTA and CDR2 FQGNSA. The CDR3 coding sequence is TGTGCCAGCAGCTTGGCAGCGTGGTACGAGCAGTACTTC. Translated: CASSLAAWYEQYF.

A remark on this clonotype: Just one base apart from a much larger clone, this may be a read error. In DNA form, the CDR3 reads TGTACCAGCAGTGGACAGGGGTCCTACACCCAGTACTTC. Translating it yields CTSSGQGSYTQYF. The chain uses TRBV28 and TRBJ2-5; 9 nucleotides align to TRBD1. The CDR3 sequence is 13 residues long. Germline V gene data show CDR1 as MDHEN and CDR2 as SYDVKM.

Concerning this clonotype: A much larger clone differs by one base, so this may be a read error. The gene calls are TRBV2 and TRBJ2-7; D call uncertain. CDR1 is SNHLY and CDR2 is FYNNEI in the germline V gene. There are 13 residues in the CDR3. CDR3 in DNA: TGTGCCGGCAGTGGAGCCTTGACCTACGAGCAGTACTTC. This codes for CAGSGALTYEQYF.

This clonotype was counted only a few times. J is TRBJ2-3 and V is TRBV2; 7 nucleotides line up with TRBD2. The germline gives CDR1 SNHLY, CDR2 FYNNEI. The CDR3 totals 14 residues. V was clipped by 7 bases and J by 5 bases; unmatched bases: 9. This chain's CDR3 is CASMVLAAGDTQYF. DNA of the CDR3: TGTGCCAGCATGGTCCTAGCGGCTGGAGATACGCAGTATTTT.

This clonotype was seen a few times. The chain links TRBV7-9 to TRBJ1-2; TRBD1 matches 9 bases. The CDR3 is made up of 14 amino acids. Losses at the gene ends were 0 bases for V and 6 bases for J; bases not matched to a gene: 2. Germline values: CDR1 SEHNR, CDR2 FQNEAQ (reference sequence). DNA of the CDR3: TGTGCCAGCAGCTTAGCGGGACAGGGCCATGGCTACACCTTC. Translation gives CASSLAGQGHGYTF. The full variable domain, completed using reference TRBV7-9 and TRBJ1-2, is DTGVSQNPRHKITKRGQNVTFRCDPISEHNRLYWYRQTLGQGPEFLTYFQNEAQLEKSRLLSDRFSAERPKGSFSTLEIQRTEQGDSAMYLCASSLAGQGHGYTFGSGTRLTVV.

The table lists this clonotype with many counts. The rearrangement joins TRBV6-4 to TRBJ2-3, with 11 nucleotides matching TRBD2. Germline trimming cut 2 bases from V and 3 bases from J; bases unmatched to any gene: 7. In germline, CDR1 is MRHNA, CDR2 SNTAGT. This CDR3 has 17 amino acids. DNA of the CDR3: TGTGCCAGCAGTGACCCAATAGCGGGGGGGCGGACAGATACGCAGTATTTT. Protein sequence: CASSDPIAGGRTDTQYF.

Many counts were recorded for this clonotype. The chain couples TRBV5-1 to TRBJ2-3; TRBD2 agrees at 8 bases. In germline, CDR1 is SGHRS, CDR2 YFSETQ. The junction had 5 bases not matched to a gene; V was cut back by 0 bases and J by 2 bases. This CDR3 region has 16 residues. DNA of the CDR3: TGCGCCAGCAGCTTGGTTAGCGGGGCTGACACAGATACGCAGTATTTT. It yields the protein CASSLVSGADTDTQYF.

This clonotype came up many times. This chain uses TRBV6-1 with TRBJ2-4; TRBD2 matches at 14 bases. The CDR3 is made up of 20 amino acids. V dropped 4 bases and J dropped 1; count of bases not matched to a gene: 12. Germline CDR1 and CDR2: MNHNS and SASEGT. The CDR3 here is CASSATGTSGGVFAKNIQYF. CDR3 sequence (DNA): TGTGCCAGCAGTGCAACCGGGACTAGCGGGGGCGTCTTCGCCAAAAACATTCAGTACTTC.

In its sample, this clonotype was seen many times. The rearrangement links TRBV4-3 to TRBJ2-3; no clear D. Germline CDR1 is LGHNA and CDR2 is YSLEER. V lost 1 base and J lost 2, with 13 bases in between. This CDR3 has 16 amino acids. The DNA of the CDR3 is TGCGCCAGCAGCCAAGTAGGGCGATCCTACACAGATACGCAGTATTTT. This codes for CASSQVGRSYTDTQYF.

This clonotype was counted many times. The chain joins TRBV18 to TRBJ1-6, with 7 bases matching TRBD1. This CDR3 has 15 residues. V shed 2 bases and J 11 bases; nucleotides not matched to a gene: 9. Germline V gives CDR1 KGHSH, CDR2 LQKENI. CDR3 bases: TGTGCCAGCTCACCAAGACAGGGACAGCCCCCACCCCTCCACTTT. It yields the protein CASSPRQGQPPPLHF.

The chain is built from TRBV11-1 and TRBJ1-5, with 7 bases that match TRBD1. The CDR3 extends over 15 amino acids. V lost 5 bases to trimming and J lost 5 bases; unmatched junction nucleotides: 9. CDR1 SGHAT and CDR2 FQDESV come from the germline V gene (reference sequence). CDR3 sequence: CASSHQTGRDQPQHF. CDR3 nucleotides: TGTGCCAGCAGCCACCAGACAGGGAGGGATCAGCCCCAGCATTTT. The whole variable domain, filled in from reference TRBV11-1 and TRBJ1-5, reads EAEVAQSPRYKITEKSQAVAFWCDPISGHATLYWYRQILGQGPELLVQFQDESVVDDSQLPKDRFSAERLKGVDSTLKIQPAELGDSAMYLCASSHQTGRDQPQHFGDGTRLSIL.

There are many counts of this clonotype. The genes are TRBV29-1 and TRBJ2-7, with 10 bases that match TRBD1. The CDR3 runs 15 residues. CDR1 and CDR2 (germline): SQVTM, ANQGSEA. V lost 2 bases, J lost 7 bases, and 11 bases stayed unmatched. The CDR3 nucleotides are TGCAGCGTTGAACGGGCTGGGACAGGGGAAAGGGAGCAGTACTTC. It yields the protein CSVERAGTGEREQYF.

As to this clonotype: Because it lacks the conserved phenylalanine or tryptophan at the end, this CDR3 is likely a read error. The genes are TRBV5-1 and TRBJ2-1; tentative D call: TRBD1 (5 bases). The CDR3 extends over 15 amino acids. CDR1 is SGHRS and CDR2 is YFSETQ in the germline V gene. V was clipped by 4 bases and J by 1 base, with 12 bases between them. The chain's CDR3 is CASSQATASYNEQFS. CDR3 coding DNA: TGCGCCAGCAGCCAGGCGACAGCATCCTACAATGAGCAGTTCTCC.

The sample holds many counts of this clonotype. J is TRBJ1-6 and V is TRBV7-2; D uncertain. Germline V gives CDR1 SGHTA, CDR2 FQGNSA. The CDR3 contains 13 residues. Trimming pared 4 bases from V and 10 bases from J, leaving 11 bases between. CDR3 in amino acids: CASSSDVRSPLHF. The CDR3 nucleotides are TGTGCCAGCAGCTCGGACGTTAGATCACCCCTCCACTTT.

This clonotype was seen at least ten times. CDR3 nucleotide sequence: TGTGCCAGCAGCTTAGAGGCGCAGGGGGCAGCAAATTCACCCCTCCACTTT. Translated: CASSLEAQGAANSPLHF. The rearrangement links TRBV11-2 to TRBJ1-6; 8 positions agree with TRBD1. This CDR3 has 17 amino acids. V lost 0 bases to trimming and J lost 7 bases; unmatched junction nucleotides: 8. CDR1 SGHAT and CDR2 FQNNGV come from the germline V gene.

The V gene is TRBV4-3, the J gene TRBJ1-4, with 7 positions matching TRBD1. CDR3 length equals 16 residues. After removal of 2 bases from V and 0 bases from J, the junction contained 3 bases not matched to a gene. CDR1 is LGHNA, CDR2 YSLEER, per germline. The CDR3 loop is CASSQHRGATNEKLFF. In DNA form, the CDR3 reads TGCGCCAGCAGCCAACACAGGGGCGCAACTAATGAAAAACTGTTTTTT.

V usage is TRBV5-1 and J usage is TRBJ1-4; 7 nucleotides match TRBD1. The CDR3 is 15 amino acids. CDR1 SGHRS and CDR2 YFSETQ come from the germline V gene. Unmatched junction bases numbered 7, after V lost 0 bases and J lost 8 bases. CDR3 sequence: CASSLASGGREKLFF. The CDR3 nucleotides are TGCGCCAGCAGCTTGGCGTCAGGGGGAAGAGAAAAACTGTTTTTT.

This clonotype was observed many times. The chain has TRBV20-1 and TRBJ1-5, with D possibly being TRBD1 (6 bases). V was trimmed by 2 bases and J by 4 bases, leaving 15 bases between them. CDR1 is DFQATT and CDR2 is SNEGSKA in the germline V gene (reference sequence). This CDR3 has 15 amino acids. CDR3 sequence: CSARRGADRNQPQHF. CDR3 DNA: TGCAGTGCTAGAAGGGGAGCGGACAGAAATCAGCCCCAGCATTTT.

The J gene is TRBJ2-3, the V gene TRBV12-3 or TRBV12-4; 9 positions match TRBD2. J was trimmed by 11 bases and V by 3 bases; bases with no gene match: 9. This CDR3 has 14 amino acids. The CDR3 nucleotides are TGTGCCAGCAGTTTGGGGACTAGCACAGATGTGCAGTATTTT. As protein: CASSLGTSTDVQYF.